This T cell receptor (beta chain) was obtained from a study of cytomegalovirus exposure and HLA in healthy donors. Across the study: There were fewer than 130 million unique TCR beta sequences, drawn from around 180 million T cells, in an earlier analysis. Regarding the study as a whole: The study dropped some indistinguishable V segments, TRBV6-2 and TRBV6-3 among them. A few chains linked to CMV were shown in vitro to be specific for CMV antigens. When analyzed later, a missense DCLRE1C variant was found to be linked to TCR beta V- and J-gene trimming.

A note on this clone: The antigen is unknown.

In the PCR, 60 Vbeta and 13 Jbeta primers were used. Some clones are missing from TCRdb's copy, which holds only in-frame ones; the method was immunoSEQ multiplex PCR. The table has 90,000 to 110,000 clones, approximately 86% seen once; the top ten hold 6% to 7.5%. The CDR3 runs to 14 residues. V was cut by 8 bases and J by 1 base, with 14 bases left in between. Per the germline V gene, CDR1 is ENHRY and CDR2 is SYGVKD. The chain has TRBV10-3 and TRBJ1-1, with D possibly matching TRBD1 (5 bases). The sample comprised PBMCs. The source of this sequence is a man in his late teens or twenties in good health and CMV-seronegative. The CDR3 is CAIRREGTNTEAFF. The CDR3 DNA reads TGTGCCATCCGGCGGGAGGGGACGAACACTGAAGCTTTCTTT.